The 24 T cell receptor beta chains in this list originate from one sample, sequenced in a study of cytomegalovirus exposure and HLA in healthy donors. PCR was performed using 60 Vbeta and 13 Jbeta primers. Measured with immunoSEQ multiplex PCR; TCRdb has only the in-frame clones, and not every one. The profile shows about 200,000 clones, roughly four fifths of them singletons. Sequenced material: PBMCs. Source of these receptors: a woman aged 25 to 39 in good health and CMV-seropositive.

This sequence joins TRBV19 and TRBJ1-1, with 10 bases lining up with TRBD1. This CDR3 contains 16 residues. V was pared by 5 bases and J by 0 bases, with 6 bases of the junction left unmatched. Per the germline V gene, CDR1 is LNHDA and CDR2 is SQIVND (reference sequence). CDR3 bases: TGTGCCAGTAGTCCTGGGACAGGGGAAATGAACACTGAAGCTTTCTTT. Protein sequence: CASSPGTGEMNTEAFF.

DNA of the CDR3: TGTGCCAGCAGTCTGGCAGGCACAGATACGCAGTATTTT. The encoded protein is CASSLAGTDTQYF. This rearrangement joins TRBV6-4 to TRBJ2-3; D unresolved. There are 13 residues in the CDR3. In germline, CDR1 is MRHNA, CDR2 SNTAGT. The V gene lost 5 bases and the J gene lost 1 base, with 7 bases spanning the gap.

This rearrangement joins TRBV30 to TRBJ2-3; 7 bases are shared with TRBD1. Trimming at V came to 3 bases and at J to 2 bases, leaving 8 bases not matched to a gene. The CDR3 sequence is 15 residues long. CDR1 is GTSNPN, CDR2 SVGIG, per germline (reference sequence). This CDR3 is CAWRATGYDTDTQYF. The DNA for the CDR3 is TGTGCCTGGAGGGCGACAGGGTACGACACAGATACGCAGTATTTT.

Only a few counts were recorded for this clone. This chain connects TRBV7-9 to TRBJ1-4; 7 positions agree with TRBD1. V dropped 0 bases and J dropped 5; count of bases not matched to a gene: 9. This CDR3 has 17 amino acids. CDR1 SEHNR and CDR2 FQNEAQ come from the germline V gene (reference sequence). CDR3 region: CASSLAGRGQQNEKLFF. Written as DNA, the CDR3 is TGTGCCAGCAGCTTAGCCGGTAGGGGACAGCAAAATGAAAAACTGTTTTTT.

This chain uses TRBV29-1 with TRBJ2-3; 9 bases agree with TRBD2. Germline lookup yields CDR1 SQVTM and CDR2 ANQGSEA. The V segment lost 1 base and the J segment 0 bases; nucleotides outside the gene matches: 2. This CDR3 contains 15 residues. This chain's CDR3 is CSVEGGGGSTDTQYF. The CDR3 bases are TGCAGCGTTGAAGGCGGGGGGGGCAGCACAGATACGCAGTATTTT.

V usage is TRBV28 and J usage is TRBJ2-7; possibly TRBD2 for D (6 bases). The ends were cut back, 6 bases at V and 2 bases at J, with 11 bases in the middle. Germline-derived CDR1 and CDR2 are MDHEN and SYDVKM. This CDR3 has 13 amino acids. DNA for the CDR3: TGTGCCAGCAGCCGGGAGAGAACCTACGAGCAGTACTTC. It is translated as CASSRERTYEQYF.

This chain joins TRBV15 and TRBJ1-2, with no clear D. Deletions cut 6 bases from V and 1 base from J, with 6 bases between. The CDR3 loop spans 12 amino acids. Germline V gene lookup returns CDR1 LNHNV and CDR2 YYDKDF (reference sequence). The DNA for the CDR3 is TGTGCCACCAGTCAGGATAACTATGGCTACACCTTC. Translating gives CATSQDNYGYTF. The full variable domain, with the rest looked up from reference TRBV15 and TRBJ1-2, is DAMVIQNPRYQVTQFGKPVTLSCSQTLNHNVMYWYQQKSSQAPKLLFHYYDKDFNNEADTPDNFQSRRPNTSFCFLDIRSPGLGDTAMYLCATSQDNYGYTFGSGTRLTVV.

This clone occurred once. V usage is TRBV6-1 and J usage is TRBJ1-5; 10 bases align to TRBD1. After removal of 1 base from V and 4 bases from J, the junction contained 1 base not matched to a gene. This CDR3 spans 15 amino acids. CDR1 is MNHNS and CDR2 is SASEGT in the germline V gene. This CDR3 reads CASSEGGQGNQPQHF. CDR3 DNA: TGTGCCAGCAGTGAAGGGGGACAGGGGAATCAGCCCCAGCATTTT.

The chain couples TRBV29-1 to TRBJ1-3, with D uncertain. The length of the CDR3 is 14 residues. Trimming shortened V by 5 bases and J by 0 bases, and 11 bases separated the two germline ends. The germline gives CDR1 SQVTM, CDR2 ANQGSEA. CDR3: CSVPESCSGNTIYF. As DNA, the CDR3 is TGCAGCGTTCCCGAGAGTTGCTCTGGAAACACCATATATTTT. The full variable domain, in which reference TRBV29-1 and TRBJ1-3 provide the parts outside the CDR3, is SAVISQKPSRDICQRGTSLTIQCQVDSQVTMMFWYRQQPGQSLTLIATANQGSEATYESGFVIDKFPISRPNLTFSTLTVSNMSPEDSSIYLCSVPESCSGNTIYFGEGSWLTVV.

The rearrangement joins TRBV5-6 to TRBJ1-4, with 12 bases matching TRBD1. From germline, CDR1 is SGHDT and CDR2 YYEEEE. The CDR3 has 18 residues. Trimming took 4 bases from V and 8 from J; bases not matched to a gene: 15. CDR3 amino acids: CASSHEVGQGAKDEKLFF. The DNA for the CDR3 is TGTGCCAGCAGCCATGAGGTGGGACAGGGGGCCAAGGACGAAAAACTGTTTTTT.

This sequence joins TRBV5-1 and TRBJ2-5; no clear D. V shed 3 bases and J shed 5 bases, with 14 bases lying between them. This CDR3 has 14 amino acids. In germline, CDR1 is SGHRS, CDR2 YFSETQ. The CDR3 nucleotides read TGCGCCAGCAGCTACCAAGACTTCTGGGAGACCCAGTACTTC. Protein: CASSYQDFWETQYF.

V usage is TRBV6-5 and J usage is TRBJ2-3; TRBD2 agrees at 8 bases. Germline V gene lookup returns CDR1 MNHEY and CDR2 SVGAGI. CDR3 length equals 16 residues. The trim removed 0 bases at V and 3 bases at J, leaving 5 bases unmatched. This chain's CDR3 is CASSYSAGGGTDTQYF. The CDR3 DNA reads as TGTGCCAGCAGTTACTCGGCGGGAGGAGGGACAGATACGCAGTATTTT.

The chain couples TRBV7-7 to TRBJ2-7; D possibly corresponds to TRBD2 (6 bases). The CDR3 is 14 residues long. Germline CDR1 reads SSHAT; CDR2 reads FNYEAQ (reference sequence). Trimming removed 0 bases from V and 6 bases from J, with 12 bases in between. In DNA, the CDR3 is TGTGCCAGCAGCTTAGCCGGTCAGGGAGGCGAGCAGTACTTC. It yields the protein CASSLAGQGGEQYF. The full variable domain, its missing parts supplied by reference TRBV7-7 and TRBJ2-7, is GAGVSQSPRYKVTKRGQDVTLRCDPISSHATLYWYQQALGQGPEFLTYFNYEAQPDKSGLPSDRFSAERPEGSISTLTIQRTEQRDSAMYRCASSLAGQGGEQYFGPGTRLTVT.

The chain uses TRBV10-1 and TRBJ2-1, with TRBD2 matching 10 bases. Germline V gives CDR1 WNHNN, CDR2 SYGVQD (reference sequence). The CDR3 extends over 17 amino acids. V gave up 2 bases and J gave up 5 bases; unmatched junction bases: 9. CDR3 nucleotides: TGCGCCAGCAGTGAGATCTCAATAGCGGGGGGAAACAATGAGCAGTTCTTC. This encodes CASSEISIAGGNNEQFF.

V and J are TRBV19 and TRBJ1-1; D remains ambiguous. V was trimmed by 3 bases and J by 1 base, leaving 12 bases between them. The V gene's germline CDR1 is LNHDA and CDR2 SQIVND (reference sequence). This CDR3 is 15 amino acids long. The CDR3 DNA sequence: TGTGCCAGTAGTATTTCTCCGGGAGGGAACACTGAAGCTTTCTTT. Protein: CASSISPGGNTEAFF.

The rearrangement joins TRBV7-9 to TRBJ2-7; 11 bases are a match to TRBD1. Germline trimming cut 5 bases from V and 3 bases from J; bases unmatched to any gene: 3. Germline CDR1 is SEHNR and CDR2 is FQNEAQ (reference sequence). This CDR3 has 14 residues. The CDR3 DNA sequence: TGTGCCAGCAGCCGGACAGGGGGCGGCTACGAGCAGTACTTC. It yields the protein CASSRTGGGYEQYF.

The chain uses TRBV7-9 and TRBJ2-7, with D possibly matching TRBD2 (6 bases). Per germline, CDR1 SEHNR and CDR2 FQNEAQ (reference sequence). Trimming removed 6 bases from V and 0 bases from J, with 15 bases in between. CDR3 length: 15 residues. The CDR3 nucleotides are TGTGCCAGCAGTGCCTGGGAGGCCCTCTCCTACGAGCAGTACTTC. Translating gives CASSAWEALSYEQYF.

The gene calls are TRBV18 and TRBJ2-7; D remains ambiguous. The CDR3 spans 14 residues. Germline CDR1 KGHSH, CDR2 LQKENI. Trimming removed 2 bases at V and 0 bases at J, with 8 bases between. The CDR3 nucleotides read TGTGCCAGCTCACCAAGTCCGGGCTCCTACGAGCAGTACTTC. This sequence encodes CASSPSPGSYEQYF.

This clone came up a few times. The V gene is TRBV27, the J gene TRBJ2-6; no reliable D call. Trimming removed 5 bases from V and 4 bases from J, with 6 bases in between. The CDR3 contains 13 residues. Germline CDR1 and CDR2: MNHEY and SMNVEV (reference sequence). The CDR3 DNA is TGTGCCAGCAGTCCTATCGGGGCCAACGTCCTGACTTTC. Amino acids: CASSPIGANVLTF.

The chain couples TRBV5-6 to TRBJ2-2; no firm D call. Germline-derived CDR1 and CDR2 are SGHDT and YYEEEE. Trimming shortened V by 2 bases and J by 6 bases, and 2 bases separated the two germline ends. This CDR3 comprises 11 residues. CDR3 sequence: CASSFAGELFF. For the CDR3, the DNA is TGTGCCAGCAGCTTCGCCGGGGAGCTGTTTTTT.

This rearrangement joins TRBV6-5 to TRBJ2-1, with D possibly being TRBD1 (7 bases). The CDR3 loop spans 14 amino acids. Germline CDR1 and CDR2: MNHEY and SVGAGI. Trimming took 5 bases from V and 8 from J, leaving 16 bases between them. The DNA for the CDR3 is TGTGCCAGCAGTAGACAGGGAGGATTGGATGAGCAGTTCTTC. This translates into CASSRQGGLDEQFF.

CDR3 protein: CASSVAGDTIYF. CDR3 in DNA: TGTGCCAGCAGCGTAGCCGGGGACACCATATATTTT. J is TRBJ1-3 and V is TRBV9; no reliable D call. Germline V gives CDR1 SGDLS, CDR2 YYNGEE. The CDR3 sequence is 12 residues long. V was trimmed by 0 bases and J by 8 bases, leaving 6 bases between them.

As for this clone: The junction departs from the called germline gene at one end, perhaps through a read error. The V and J genes are TRBV6-5 and TRBJ2-7; 8 bases are shared with TRBD2. Germline V gives CDR1 MNHEY, CDR2 SVGAGI. The CDR3 is 13 amino acids. CDR3 protein: CASRYSGGYEQYF. CDR3 bases: TGTGCCAGCAGGTACTCGGGGGGGTACGAGCAGTACTTC.

The V and J genes are TRBV10-3 and TRBJ2-3; 8 bases fit TRBD2. The V gene's germline CDR1 is ENHRY and CDR2 SYGVKD. Losses at the gene ends were 3 bases for V and 3 bases for J; bases not matched to a gene: 2. The CDR3 totals 14 residues. In nucleotides, the CDR3 is TGTGCCATCAGTGATGCGGGAGGTACAGATACGCAGTATTTT. Translating it yields CAISDAGGTDTQYF.